This T cell receptor (beta chain) originates from a study of blood T cell repertoires in COVID-19. Across the study: T cells, B-cell-depleted T cells, or PBMCs provided the cDNA or gDNA that served as material.

The V end lost 6 bases, the J end lost 6 bases, and 14 bases lay between the germline ends. Germline V gene data show CDR1 as SNHLY and CDR2 as FYNNEI. The CDR3 runs 13 residues. This table comes from immunoSEQ multiplex PCR, and its TCRdb copy is limited to in-frame clones, with some not included. The sample lists about 160,000 clones; 85% to 95% were seen once. This TCR was recovered from a woman between 45 and 65 years old with acute or convalescent COVID-19. The sample consisted of peripheral blood. J is TRBJ1-1 and V is TRBV2, with a possible D match to TRBD1 (5 bases). CDR3 amino acids: CASSPLSGSEAFF. CDR3 nucleotides: TGTGCCAGCAGCCCTCTTTCAGGGTCTGAAGCTTTCTTT.